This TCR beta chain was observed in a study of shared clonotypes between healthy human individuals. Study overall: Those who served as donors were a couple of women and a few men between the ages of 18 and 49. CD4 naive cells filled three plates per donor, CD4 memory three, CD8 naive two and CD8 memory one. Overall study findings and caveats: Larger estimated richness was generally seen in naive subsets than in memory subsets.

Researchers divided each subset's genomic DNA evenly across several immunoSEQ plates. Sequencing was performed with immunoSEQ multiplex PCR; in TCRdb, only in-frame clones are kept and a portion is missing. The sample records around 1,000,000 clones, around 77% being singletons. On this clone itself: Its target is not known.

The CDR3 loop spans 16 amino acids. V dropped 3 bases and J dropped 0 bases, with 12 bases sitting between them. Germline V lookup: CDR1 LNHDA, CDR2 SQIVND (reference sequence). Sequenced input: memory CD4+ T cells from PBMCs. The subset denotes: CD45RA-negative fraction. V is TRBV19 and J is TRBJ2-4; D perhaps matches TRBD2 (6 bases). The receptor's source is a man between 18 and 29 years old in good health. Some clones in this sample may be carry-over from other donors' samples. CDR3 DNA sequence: TGTGCCAGTAGTATGGAGGGTTGGTTAGCCAAAAACATTCAGTACTTC. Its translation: CASSMEGWLAKNIQYF.